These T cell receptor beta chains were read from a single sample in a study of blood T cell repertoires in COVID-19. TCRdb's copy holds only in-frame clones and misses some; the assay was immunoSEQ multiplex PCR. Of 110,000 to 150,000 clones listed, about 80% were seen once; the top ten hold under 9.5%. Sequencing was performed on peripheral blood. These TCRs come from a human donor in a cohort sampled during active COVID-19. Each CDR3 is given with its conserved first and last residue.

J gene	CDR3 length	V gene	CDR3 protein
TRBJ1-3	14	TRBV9	CASSAGESGNTIYF
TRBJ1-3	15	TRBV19	CASSMDSASGNTIYF
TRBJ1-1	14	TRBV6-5	CASSYGQAGTEAFF
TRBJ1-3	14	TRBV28	CASSPRAGGNTIYF
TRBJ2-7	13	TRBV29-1	CSVEAGGVHEQYF
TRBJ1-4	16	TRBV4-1	CASSQNTQRQGEKLFF
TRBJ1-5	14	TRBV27	CASSRTGGGQPQHF
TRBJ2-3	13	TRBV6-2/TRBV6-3	CASSSQGTDTQYF
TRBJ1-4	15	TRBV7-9	CASSSRQGRDEKLFF
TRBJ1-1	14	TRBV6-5	CASSRQGIGTEAFF
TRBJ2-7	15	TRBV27	CASSLFRQVAYEQYF
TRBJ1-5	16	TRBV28	CASSPPTGGGDQPQHF
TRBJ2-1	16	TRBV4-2	CASSRLGTGTDNEQFF
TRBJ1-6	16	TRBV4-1	CASSQATTGANSPLHF
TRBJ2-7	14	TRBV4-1	CASSQGAASYEQYF
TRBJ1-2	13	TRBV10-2	CASSGGGVYGYTF
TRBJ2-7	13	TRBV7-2	CASSHDRNYEQYF
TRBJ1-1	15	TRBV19	CASSSRDRVNTEAFF
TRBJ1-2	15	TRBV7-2	CASSLALSEAFGYTF
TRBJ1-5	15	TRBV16	CASSQTGGGNQPQHF
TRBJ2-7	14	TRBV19	CASSSRAGEYEQYF
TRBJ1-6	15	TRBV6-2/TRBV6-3	CASSSLDREDSPLHF
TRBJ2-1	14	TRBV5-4	CASSSRDRGDGQFF
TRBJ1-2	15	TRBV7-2	CASSPWTAMNYGYTF
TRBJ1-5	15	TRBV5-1	CASSKTAGLPQPQHF
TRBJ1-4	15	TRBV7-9	CASSSPGQGFEKLFF
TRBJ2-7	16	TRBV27	CASSPRTGGARYEQYF
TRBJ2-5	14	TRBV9	CASSVADTQETQYF
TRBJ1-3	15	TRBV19	CASSPGQFSGNTIYF
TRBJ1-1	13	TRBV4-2	CASSRSEVVEAFF
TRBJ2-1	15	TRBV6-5	CATRMSDRGNDEQFF
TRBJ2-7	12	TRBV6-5	CASSLRGNEQYF
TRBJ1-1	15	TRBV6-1	CASSEWVGGNTEAFF
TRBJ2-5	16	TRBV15	CATSRAGSGSKETQYF
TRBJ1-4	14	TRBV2	CAGNLTGWGEKLFF
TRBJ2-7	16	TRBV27	CASSLRGPRGGDEQYF
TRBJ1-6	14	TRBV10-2	CASRGTGDNSPLHF
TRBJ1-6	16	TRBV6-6	CASSYSGGAGDSPLHF
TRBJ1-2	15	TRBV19	CASKLESPGDRGYTF
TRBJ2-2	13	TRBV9	CASSVVEAGELFF
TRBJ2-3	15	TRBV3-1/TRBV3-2	CASSQDRGGAHTQYF
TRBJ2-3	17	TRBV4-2	CASSQDASGSVRDTQYF